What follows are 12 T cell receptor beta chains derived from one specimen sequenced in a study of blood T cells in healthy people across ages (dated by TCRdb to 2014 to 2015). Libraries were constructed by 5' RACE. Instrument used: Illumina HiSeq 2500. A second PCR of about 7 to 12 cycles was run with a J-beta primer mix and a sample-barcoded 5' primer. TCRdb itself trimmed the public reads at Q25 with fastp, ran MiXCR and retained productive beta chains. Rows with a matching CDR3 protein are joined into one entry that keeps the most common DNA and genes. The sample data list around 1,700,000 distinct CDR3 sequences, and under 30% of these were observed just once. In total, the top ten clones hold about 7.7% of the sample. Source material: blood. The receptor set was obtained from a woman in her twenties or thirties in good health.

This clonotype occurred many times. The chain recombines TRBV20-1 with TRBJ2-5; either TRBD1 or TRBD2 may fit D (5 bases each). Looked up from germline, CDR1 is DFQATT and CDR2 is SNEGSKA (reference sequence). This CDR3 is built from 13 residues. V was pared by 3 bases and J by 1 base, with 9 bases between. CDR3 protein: CSASKGSQETQYF. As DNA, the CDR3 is TGCAGTGCTAGTAAGGGGAGCCAAGAGACCCAGTACTTC.

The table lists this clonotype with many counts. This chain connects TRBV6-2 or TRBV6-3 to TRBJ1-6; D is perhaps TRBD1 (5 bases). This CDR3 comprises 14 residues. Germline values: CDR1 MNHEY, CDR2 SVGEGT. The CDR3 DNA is TGTGCGACCAGGGATTCGCGACCGGGTTCACCCCTCCACTTT. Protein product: CATRDSRPGSPLHF.

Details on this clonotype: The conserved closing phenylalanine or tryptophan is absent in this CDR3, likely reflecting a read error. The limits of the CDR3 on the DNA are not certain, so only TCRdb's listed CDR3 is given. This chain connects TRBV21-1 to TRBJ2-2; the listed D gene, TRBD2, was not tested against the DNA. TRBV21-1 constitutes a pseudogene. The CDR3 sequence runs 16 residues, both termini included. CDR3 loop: CASRWKREGDTGELFS.

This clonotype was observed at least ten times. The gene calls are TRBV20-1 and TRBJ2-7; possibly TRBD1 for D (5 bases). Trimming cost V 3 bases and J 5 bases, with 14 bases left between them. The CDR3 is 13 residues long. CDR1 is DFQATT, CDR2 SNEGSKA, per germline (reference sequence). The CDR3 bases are TGCAGTGCTAGGCTAGGGGCCAGAGACGAGCAGTACTTC. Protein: CSARLGARDEQYF.

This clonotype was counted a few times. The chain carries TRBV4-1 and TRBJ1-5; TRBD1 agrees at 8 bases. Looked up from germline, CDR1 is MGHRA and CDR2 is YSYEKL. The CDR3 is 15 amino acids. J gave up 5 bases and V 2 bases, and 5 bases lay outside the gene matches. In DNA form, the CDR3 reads TGCGCCAGCAGCCAACGACAGGGGTTGGATCAGCCCCAGCATTTT. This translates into CASSQRQGLDQPQHF.

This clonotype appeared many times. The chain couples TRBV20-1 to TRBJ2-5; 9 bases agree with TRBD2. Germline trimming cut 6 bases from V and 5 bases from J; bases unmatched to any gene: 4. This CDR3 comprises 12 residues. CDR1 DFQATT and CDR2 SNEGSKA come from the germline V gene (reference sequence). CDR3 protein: CSAYAGGETQYF. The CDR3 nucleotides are TGCAGTGCGTACGCGGGAGGGGAGACCCAGTACTTC.

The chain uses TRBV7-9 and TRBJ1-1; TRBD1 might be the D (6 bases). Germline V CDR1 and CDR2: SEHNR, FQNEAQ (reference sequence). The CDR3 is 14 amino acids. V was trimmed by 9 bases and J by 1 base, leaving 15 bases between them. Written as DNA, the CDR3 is TGTGCCAGGAGCATAACAGGGACGAACACTGAAGCTTTCTTT. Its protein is CARSITGTNTEAFF.

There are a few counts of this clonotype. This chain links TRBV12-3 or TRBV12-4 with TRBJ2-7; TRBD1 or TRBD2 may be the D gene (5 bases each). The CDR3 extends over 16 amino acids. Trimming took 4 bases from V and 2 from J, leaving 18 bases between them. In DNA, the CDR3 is TGTGCCAGCAGTTCCTATTCCGGGACCAAAACCTACGAGCAGTACTTC. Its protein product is CASSSYSGTKTYEQYF.

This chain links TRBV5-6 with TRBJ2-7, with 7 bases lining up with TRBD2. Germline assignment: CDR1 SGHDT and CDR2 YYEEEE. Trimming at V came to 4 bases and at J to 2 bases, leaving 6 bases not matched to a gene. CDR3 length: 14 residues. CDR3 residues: CASSRSGATYEQYF. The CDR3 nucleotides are TGTGCCAGCAGCCGGAGCGGGGCCACCTACGAGCAGTACTTC.

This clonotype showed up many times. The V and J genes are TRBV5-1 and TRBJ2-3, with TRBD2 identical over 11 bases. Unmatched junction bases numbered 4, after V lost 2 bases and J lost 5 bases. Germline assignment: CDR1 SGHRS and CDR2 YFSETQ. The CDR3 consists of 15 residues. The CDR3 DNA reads TGCGCCAGCAGCTTTAGCGGGGGGGCTGGAGATACGCAGTATTTT. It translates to CASSFSGGAGDTQYF.

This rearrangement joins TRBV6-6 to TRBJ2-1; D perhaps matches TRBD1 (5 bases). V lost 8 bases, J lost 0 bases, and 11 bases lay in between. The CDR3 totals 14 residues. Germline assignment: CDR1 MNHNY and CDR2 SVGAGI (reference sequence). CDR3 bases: TGTGCCAGCTGCGACAGCAGCTCCTACAATGAGCAGTTCTTC. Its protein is CASCDSSSYNEQFF.

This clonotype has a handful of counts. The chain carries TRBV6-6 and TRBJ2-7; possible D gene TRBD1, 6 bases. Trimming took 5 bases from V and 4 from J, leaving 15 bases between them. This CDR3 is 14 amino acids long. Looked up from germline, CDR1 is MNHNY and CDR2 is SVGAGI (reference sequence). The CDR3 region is CASSPDRSGYEQYF. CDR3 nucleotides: TGTGCCAGCAGTCCCGACAGGTCGGGGTACGAGCAGTACTTC.